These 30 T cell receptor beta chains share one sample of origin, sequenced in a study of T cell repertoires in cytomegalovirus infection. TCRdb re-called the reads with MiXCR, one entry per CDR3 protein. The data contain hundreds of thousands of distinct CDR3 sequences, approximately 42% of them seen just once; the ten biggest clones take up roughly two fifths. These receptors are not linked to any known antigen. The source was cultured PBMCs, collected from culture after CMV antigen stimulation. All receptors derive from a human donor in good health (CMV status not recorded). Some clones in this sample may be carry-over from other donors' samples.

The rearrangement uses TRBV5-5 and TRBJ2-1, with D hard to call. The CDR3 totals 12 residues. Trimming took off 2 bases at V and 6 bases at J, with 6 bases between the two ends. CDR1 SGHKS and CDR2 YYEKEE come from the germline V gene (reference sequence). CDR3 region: CASSLSINEQFF. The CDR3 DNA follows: TGTGCCAGCAGCTTATCGATCAATGAGCAGTTCTTC.

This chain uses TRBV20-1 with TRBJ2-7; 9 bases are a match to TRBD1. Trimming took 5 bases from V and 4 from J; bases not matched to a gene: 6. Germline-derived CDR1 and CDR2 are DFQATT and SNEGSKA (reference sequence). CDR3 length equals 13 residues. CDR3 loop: CSAGGTGKYEQYF. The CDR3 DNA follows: TGCAGTGCTGGGGGGACAGGGAAGTACGAGCAGTACTTC.

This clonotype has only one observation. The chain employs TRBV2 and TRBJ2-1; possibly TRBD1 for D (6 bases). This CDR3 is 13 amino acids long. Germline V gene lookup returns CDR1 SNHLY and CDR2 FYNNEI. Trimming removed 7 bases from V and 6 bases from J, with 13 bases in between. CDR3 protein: CASIPPGVNEQFF. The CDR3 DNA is TGTGCCAGCATCCCACCAGGGGTCAATGAGCAGTTCTTC.

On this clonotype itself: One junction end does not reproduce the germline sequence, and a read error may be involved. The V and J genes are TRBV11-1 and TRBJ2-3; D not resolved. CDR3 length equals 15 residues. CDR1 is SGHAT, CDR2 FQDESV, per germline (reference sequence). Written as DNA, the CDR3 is TGTGCCAGCGGCTTACGTACGCCCCGCACAGATACGCAGTATTTT. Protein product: CASGLRTPRTDTQYF.

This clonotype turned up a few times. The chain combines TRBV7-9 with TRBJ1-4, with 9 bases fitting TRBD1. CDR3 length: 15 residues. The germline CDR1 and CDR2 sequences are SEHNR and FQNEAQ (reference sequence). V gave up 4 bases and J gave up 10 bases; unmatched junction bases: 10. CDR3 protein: CASSYPGQGLGKLFF. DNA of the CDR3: TGTGCCAGCAGCTACCCCGGACAGGGGCTCGGAAAACTGTTTTTT.

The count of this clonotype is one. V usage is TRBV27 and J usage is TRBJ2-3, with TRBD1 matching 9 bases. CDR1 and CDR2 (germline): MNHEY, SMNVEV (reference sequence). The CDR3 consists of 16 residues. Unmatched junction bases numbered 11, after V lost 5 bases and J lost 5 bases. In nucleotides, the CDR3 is TGTGCCAGCAGTGGACAGGGGATAGGGGGGGGAGATACGCAGTATTTT. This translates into CASSGQGIGGGDTQYF.

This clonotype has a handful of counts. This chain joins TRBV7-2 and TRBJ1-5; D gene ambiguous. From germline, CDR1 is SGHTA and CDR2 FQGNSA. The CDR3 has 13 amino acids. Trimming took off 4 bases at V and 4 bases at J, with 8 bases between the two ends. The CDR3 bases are TGTGCCAGCAGCTCAGAACTTAATCAGCCCCAGCATTTT. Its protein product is CASSSELNQPQHF. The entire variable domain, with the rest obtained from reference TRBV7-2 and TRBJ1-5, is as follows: GAGVSQSPSNKVTEKGKDVELRCDPISGHTALYWYRQSLGQGLEFLIYFQGNSAPDKSGLPSDRFSAERTGGSVSTLTIQRTQQEDSAVYLCASSSELNQPQHFGDGTRLSIL.

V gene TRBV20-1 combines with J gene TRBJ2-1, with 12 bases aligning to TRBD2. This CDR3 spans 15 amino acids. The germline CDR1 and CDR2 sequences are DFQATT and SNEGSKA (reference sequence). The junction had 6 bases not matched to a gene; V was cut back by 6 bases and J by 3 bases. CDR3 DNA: TGCAGTGCGCCCAGGACTAGCGGGGACTACAATGAGCAGTTCTTC. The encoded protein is CSAPRTSGDYNEQFF.

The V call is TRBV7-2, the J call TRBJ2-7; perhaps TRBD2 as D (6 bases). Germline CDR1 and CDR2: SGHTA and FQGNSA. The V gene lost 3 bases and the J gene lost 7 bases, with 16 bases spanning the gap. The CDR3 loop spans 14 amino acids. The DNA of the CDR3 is TGTGCCAGCAGCTTGGCACTTGGACGGGGGGAGCAGTACTTC. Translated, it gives CASSLALGRGEQYF.

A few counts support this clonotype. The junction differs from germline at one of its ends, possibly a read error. For the CDR3, the DNA is TGTGCCAGCAGCCCAGGGGGACTAGCGGGAGGGCCGATACAGCTCTTC. It specifies CASSPGGLAGGPIQLF. V usage is TRBV5-4 and J usage is TRBJ2-1; 16 bases fit TRBD2. This CDR3 region has 16 residues. CDR1 and CDR2 (germline): SGHNT, YYREEE (reference sequence).

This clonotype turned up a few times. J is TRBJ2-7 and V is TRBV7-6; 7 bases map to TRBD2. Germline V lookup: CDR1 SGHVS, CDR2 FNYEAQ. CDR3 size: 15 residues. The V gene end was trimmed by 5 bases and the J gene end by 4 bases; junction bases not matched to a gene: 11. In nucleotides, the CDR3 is TGTGCCAGCAGCCACCGGACTAGTCGGCTTTACGAGCAGTACTTC. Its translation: CASSHRTSRLYEQYF. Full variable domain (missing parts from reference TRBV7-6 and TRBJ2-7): GAGVSQSPRYKVTKRGQDVALRCDPISGHVSLYWYRQALGQGPEFLTYFNYEAQQDKSGLPNDRFSAERPEGSISTLTIQRTEQRDSAMYRCASSHRTSRLYEQYFGPGTRLTVT.

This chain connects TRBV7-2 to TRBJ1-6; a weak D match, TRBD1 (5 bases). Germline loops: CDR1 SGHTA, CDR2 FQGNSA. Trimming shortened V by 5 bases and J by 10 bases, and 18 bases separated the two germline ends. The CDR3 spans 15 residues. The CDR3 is CASSHSQGSRSPLHF. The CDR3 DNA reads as TGTGCCAGCAGCCATTCCCAGGGAAGTCGGTCACCCCTCCACTTT.

CDR3 in amino acids: CASKIRDPTDTQYF. The CDR3, as DNA: TGTGCCAGCAAGATCCGGGACCCCACAGATACGCAGTATTTT. The chain links TRBV12-3 or TRBV12-4 to TRBJ2-3; D could derive from TRBD1 or TRBD2 (5 bases each). Deletions cut 7 bases from V and 2 bases from J, with 13 bases between. The CDR3 is made up of 14 amino acids.

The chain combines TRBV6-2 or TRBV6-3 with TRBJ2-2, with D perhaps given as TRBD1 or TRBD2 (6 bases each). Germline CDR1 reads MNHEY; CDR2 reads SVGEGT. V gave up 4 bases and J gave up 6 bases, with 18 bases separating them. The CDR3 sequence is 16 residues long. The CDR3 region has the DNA TGTGCCAGCAGTTTTGGGGGGCCAGCAGGAGCCGGGGAGCTGTTTTTT. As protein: CASSFGGPAGAGELFF.

The CDR3 here is CASSKNRDTANYGYTF. As DNA, the CDR3 is TGTGCCAGTAGCAAGAACCGGGACACAGCTAACTATGGCTACACCTTC. V usage is TRBV19 and J usage is TRBJ1-2, with D tentatively TRBD1 (6 bases). The CDR3 covers 16 residues. Deletions cut 6 bases from V and 0 bases from J, with 17 bases between. Germline V gives CDR1 LNHDA, CDR2 SQIVND (reference sequence).

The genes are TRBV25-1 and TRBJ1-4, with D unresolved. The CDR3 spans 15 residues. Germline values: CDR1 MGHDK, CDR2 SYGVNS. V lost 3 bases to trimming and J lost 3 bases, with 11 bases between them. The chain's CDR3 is CASSELSRANEKLFF. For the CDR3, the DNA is TGTGCCAGCAGTGAGTTGTCTCGGGCTAATGAAAAACTGTTTTTT.

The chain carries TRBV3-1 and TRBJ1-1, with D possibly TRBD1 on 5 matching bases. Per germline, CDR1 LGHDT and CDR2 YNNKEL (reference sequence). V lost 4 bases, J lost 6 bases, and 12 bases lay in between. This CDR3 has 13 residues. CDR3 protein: CASSLRGSPEAFF. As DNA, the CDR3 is TGTGCCAGCAGCCTCCGGGGGTCCCCTGAAGCTTTCTTT.

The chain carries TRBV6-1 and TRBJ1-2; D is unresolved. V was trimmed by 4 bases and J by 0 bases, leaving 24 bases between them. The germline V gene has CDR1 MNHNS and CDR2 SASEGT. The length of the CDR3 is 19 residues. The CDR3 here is CASSGVPGSVTYTNYGYTF. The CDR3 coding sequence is TGTGCCAGCAGTGGGGTACCGGGGTCAGTCACCTATACTAACTATGGCTACACCTTC.

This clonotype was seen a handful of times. CDR3 bases: TGCAGCGTTGAGGGACAGGACCCATACGAGCAGTACTTC. This translates into CSVEGQDPYEQYF. The V call is TRBV29-1, the J call TRBJ2-7; 8 positions match TRBD1. CDR1 is SQVTM and CDR2 is ANQGSEA in the germline V gene. The CDR3 loop spans 13 amino acids. J gave up 4 bases and V 3 bases, and 5 bases lay outside the gene matches.

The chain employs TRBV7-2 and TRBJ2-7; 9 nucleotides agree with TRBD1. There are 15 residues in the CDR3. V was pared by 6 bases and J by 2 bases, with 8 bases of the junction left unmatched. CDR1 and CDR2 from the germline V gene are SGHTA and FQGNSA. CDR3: CASSYLTGGTYEQYF. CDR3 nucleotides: TGTGCCAGCAGTTACCTGACAGGGGGTACCTACGAGCAGTACTTC.

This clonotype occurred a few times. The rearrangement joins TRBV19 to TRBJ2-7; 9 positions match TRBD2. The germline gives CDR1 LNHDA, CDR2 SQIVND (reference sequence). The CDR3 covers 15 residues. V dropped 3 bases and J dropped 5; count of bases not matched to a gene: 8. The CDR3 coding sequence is TGTGCCAGTAGTATTGCGGGAGGGCCGTTGAACGAGCAGTACTTC. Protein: CASSIAGGPLNEQYF.

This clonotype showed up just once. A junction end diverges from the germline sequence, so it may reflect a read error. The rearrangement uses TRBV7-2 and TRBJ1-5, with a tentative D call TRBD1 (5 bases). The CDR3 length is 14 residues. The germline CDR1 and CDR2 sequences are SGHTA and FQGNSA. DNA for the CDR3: TGTGCCAGCAGCCCGAAGGGGAGCAGTCAGCCCCAGCATTTT. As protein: CASSPKGSSQPQHF.

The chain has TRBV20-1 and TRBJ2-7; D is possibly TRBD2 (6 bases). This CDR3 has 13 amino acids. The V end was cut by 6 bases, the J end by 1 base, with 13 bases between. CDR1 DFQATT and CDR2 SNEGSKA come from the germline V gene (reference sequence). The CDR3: CSASGGDSYEQYF. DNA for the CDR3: TGCAGTGCCAGTGGAGGGGATTCCTACGAGCAGTACTTC.

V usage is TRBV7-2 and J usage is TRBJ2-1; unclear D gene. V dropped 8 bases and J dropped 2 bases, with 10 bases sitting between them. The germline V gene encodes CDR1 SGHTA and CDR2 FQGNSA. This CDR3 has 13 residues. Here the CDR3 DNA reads TGTGCCAGCGTTCTGGGGACCTACAATGAGCAGTTCTTC. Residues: CASVLGTYNEQFF.

The CDR3 DNA sequence: TGTGCCAGCAGCCGCCTTTGGGGGCTGAAAGCTGAAGCTTTCTTT. It codes for CASSRLWGLKAEAFF. The chain joins TRBV14 to TRBJ1-1; D is perhaps TRBD1 (6 bases). The germline V and J ends were trimmed by 4 bases and 6 bases, with 18 bases remaining between them. Germline values: CDR1 SGHDN, CDR2 FVKESK. The CDR3 contains 15 residues. Drawing the rest from reference TRBV14 and TRBJ1-1, the complete variable domain is EAGVTQFPSHSVIEKGQTVTLRCDPISGHDNLYWYRRVMGKEIKFLLHFVKESKQDESGMPNNRFLAERTGGTYSTLKVQPAELEDSGVYFCASSRLWGLKAEAFFGQGTRLTVV.

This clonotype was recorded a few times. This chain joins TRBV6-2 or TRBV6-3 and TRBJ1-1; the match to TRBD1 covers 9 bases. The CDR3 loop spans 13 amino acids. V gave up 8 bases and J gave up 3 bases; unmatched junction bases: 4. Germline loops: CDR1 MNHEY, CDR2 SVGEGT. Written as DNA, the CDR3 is TGTGCCAGCGGGTGGACAGGGGACACTGAAGCTTTCTTT. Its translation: CASGWTGDTEAFF.

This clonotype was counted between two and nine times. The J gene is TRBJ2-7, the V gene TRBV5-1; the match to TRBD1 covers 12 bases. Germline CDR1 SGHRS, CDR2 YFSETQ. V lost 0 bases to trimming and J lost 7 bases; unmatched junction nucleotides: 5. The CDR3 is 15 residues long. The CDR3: CASSLEGTGGGEQYF. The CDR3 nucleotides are TGCGCCAGCAGCTTGGAGGGGACAGGGGGCGGAGAGCAGTACTTC.

The CDR3, as DNA: TGTGCCACCCCACCCGGACTAGGCTCCTACAATGAGCAGTTCTTC. It yields the protein CATPPGLGSYNEQFF. The genes are TRBV6-5 and TRBJ2-1; 7 nucleotides align to TRBD2. Trimming at V came to 10 bases and at J to 0 bases, leaving 9 bases not matched to a gene. CDR3 length: 15 amino acids. Per germline, CDR1 MNHEY and CDR2 SVGAGI.

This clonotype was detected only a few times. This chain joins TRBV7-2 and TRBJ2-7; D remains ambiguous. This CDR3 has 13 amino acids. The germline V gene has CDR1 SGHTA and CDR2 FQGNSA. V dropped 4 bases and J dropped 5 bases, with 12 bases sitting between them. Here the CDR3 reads CASSSSGGHEQYF. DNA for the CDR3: TGTGCCAGCAGCTCCTCTGGTGGCCACGAGCAGTACTTC.

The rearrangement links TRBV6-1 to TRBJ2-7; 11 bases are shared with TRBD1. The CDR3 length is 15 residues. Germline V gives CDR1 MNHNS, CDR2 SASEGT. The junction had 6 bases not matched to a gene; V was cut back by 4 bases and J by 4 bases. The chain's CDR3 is CASSAGQGGIYEQYF. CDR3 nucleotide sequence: TGTGCCAGCAGTGCGGGACAGGGGGGGATATACGAGCAGTACTTC.